The rows below give T cell receptor beta chains drawn from one sample of a study of blood T cell repertoires in COVID-19. Sequencing was performed with immunoSEQ multiplex PCR; in TCRdb, only in-frame clones are kept and a portion is missing. In the table there are some 200,000 clones, roughly nine tenths of which are singletons. Sequencing was done on a sample of peripheral blood. Source of these receptors: a woman of 80 years or more in a cohort sampled during active or convalescent COVID-19. Each CDR3 is given with its conserved first and last residue. D genes are given only for firm matches. Where a row states a size, it is once, few, many or the class of an expanded clone; other rows omit it.

j_call: TRBJ1-5; clone_size: -; v_call: TRBV7-8; d_call: TRBD1; cdr3_nt: TGTGCCAGCAGCTTAGCGCGTCACAGGGGAAGTCAGCCCCAGCATTTT; cdr3_aa: CASSLARHRGSQPQHF
j_call: TRBJ2-5; clone_size: -; v_call: TRBV2; d_call: -; cdr3_nt: TGTGCCAGCAGCCGAGCTAGGGGTTCAGAGACCCAGTACTTC; cdr3_aa: CASSRARGSETQYF
j_call: TRBJ2-2; clone_size: -; v_call: TRBV7-9; d_call: -; cdr3_nt: TGTGCCAGCAGCCCTGGGGCGTGGTATAGGTCCACCGGGGAGCTGTTTTTT; cdr3_aa: CASSPGAWYRSTGELFF
j_call: TRBJ1-4; clone_size: -; v_call: TRBV18; d_call: -; cdr3_nt: TGTGCCAGCTCCCTAGGAGGGGATGAAAAACTGTTTTTT; cdr3_aa: CASSLGGDEKLFF
j_call: TRBJ2-5; clone_size: -; v_call: TRBV13; d_call: -; cdr3_nt: TGTGCCAGCAGCTTTCATGCAGGGATCATACCCTTTGCAGAGACCCAGTACTTC; cdr3_aa: CASSFHAGIIPFAETQYF
j_call: TRBJ2-3; clone_size: -; v_call: TRBV5-6; d_call: -; cdr3_nt: TGTGCCAGCAGCGCGGTCGCAGATACGCAGTATTTT; cdr3_aa: CASSAVADTQYF
j_call: TRBJ1-1; clone_size: -; v_call: TRBV4-2; d_call: -; cdr3_nt: TGTGCCAGCAGCCACCCGCTGGAAGGGGAGGCTGAAGCTTTCTTT; cdr3_aa: CASSHPLEGEAEAFF
j_call: TRBJ1-1; clone_size: -; v_call: TRBV12-3/TRBV12-4; d_call: -; cdr3_nt: TGTGCCAGCAGCCGAAAAACTAACACTGAAGCTTTCTTT; cdr3_aa: CASSRKTNTEAFF
j_call: TRBJ2-3; clone_size: -; v_call: TRBV27; d_call: TRBD2; cdr3_nt: TGTGCCAGCCTTCGGGGGGGCGGCGATACGCAGTATTTT; cdr3_aa: CASLRGGGDTQYF
j_call: TRBJ1-5; clone_size: -; v_call: TRBV6-5; d_call: TRBD1; cdr3_nt: TGTGCCAGCAGCAGGGACAGGGGTCAGCCCCAGCATTTT; cdr3_aa: CASSRDRGQPQHF
j_call: TRBJ1-6; clone_size: -; v_call: TRBV19; d_call: TRBD1; cdr3_nt: TGTGCCAGTAGCGGGACAGAGCGATTTTATAATTCACCCCTCCACTTT; cdr3_aa: CASSGTERFYNSPLHF
j_call: TRBJ2-1; clone_size: -; v_call: TRBV19; d_call: TRBD2; cdr3_nt: TGTGCCAGTAGTATAACGCTAGCGGGTGGAAGATCCTACAATGAGCAGTTCTTC; cdr3_aa: CASSITLAGGRSYNEQFF
j_call: TRBJ2-1; clone_size: -; v_call: TRBV5-1; d_call: -; cdr3_nt: TGCGCCAGCAGCCCACAGATTGCGGGTGAGGATGAGCAGTTCTTC; cdr3_aa: CASSPQIAGEDEQFF
j_call: TRBJ2-5; clone_size: -; v_call: TRBV20-1; d_call: TRBD2; cdr3_nt: TGCAGTGCTAGTGGGCTAGCGGAAGAGACCCAGTACTTC; cdr3_aa: CSASGLAEETQYF
j_call: TRBJ2-1; clone_size: -; v_call: TRBV19; d_call: TRBD2; cdr3_nt: TGTGCCAGTAAGAAGCGGGAGCCAAACAATGAGCAGTTCTTC; cdr3_aa: CASKKREPNNEQFF
j_call: TRBJ2-3; clone_size: -; v_call: TRBV19; d_call: -; cdr3_nt: TGTGCCAGTAGTGCCCAGAGCACAGATACGCAGTATTTT; cdr3_aa: CASSAQSTDTQYF
j_call: TRBJ1-3; clone_size: once; v_call: TRBV7-9; d_call: -; cdr3_nt: TGTGCCAGCAGCTACGACAGGCGAAACTCTGGAAACACCATATATTTT; cdr3_aa: CASSYDRRNSGNTIYF
j_call: TRBJ2-5; clone_size: -; v_call: TRBV20-1; d_call: TRBD1; cdr3_nt: TGCAGTGCTAGTCAACAGGGGGCGCAGGAGACCCAGTACTTC; cdr3_aa: CSASQQGAQETQYF
j_call: TRBJ1-5; clone_size: -; v_call: TRBV6-5; d_call: TRBD1; cdr3_nt: TGTGCCATACAGGGGGCTGGCAATCAGCCCCAGCATTTT; cdr3_aa: CAIQGAGNQPQHF
j_call: TRBJ2-3; clone_size: -; v_call: TRBV10-3; d_call: -; cdr3_nt: TGTGCCATCAGTGAGTCGAGGGAAGATACGCAGTATTTT; cdr3_aa: CAISESREDTQYF
j_call: TRBJ2-1; clone_size: -; v_call: TRBV5-1; d_call: -; cdr3_nt: TGCGCCAGCAGCTTTTCGGGAAGCTCCTACAATGAGCAGTTCTTC; cdr3_aa: CASSFSGSSYNEQFF
j_call: TRBJ1-4; clone_size: -; v_call: TRBV19; d_call: TRBD1; cdr3_nt: TGTGCCAGTAGTATGGGACAGACAACTAATGAAAAACTGTTTTTT; cdr3_aa: CASSMGQTTNEKLFF
j_call: TRBJ2-1; clone_size: once; v_call: TRBV5-1; d_call: TRBD2; cdr3_nt: TGCGCCAGCAGCTTGCTTCCCGGGACTAGCGGGACCTATAAGCAGTTCTTC; cdr3_aa: CASSLLPGTSGTYKQFF
j_call: TRBJ2-5; clone_size: -; v_call: TRBV7-6; d_call: -; cdr3_nt: TGTGCCAGCAGCTCCCAGGGTTCAGGGCGCTCTGGGACCCAGTACTTC; cdr3_aa: CASSSQGSGRSGTQYF
j_call: TRBJ2-7; clone_size: -; v_call: TRBV28; d_call: TRBD2; cdr3_nt: TGTGCCATTAGCGGGGGGGACTCCTACGAGCAGTACTTC; cdr3_aa: CAISGGDSYEQYF
j_call: TRBJ2-3; clone_size: -; v_call: TRBV27; d_call: TRBD2; cdr3_nt: TGTGCCAGCAAGTACGTGGGACTAGCGGGCGACACAGATACGCAGTATTTT; cdr3_aa: CASKYVGLAGDTDTQYF
j_call: TRBJ1-3; clone_size: -; v_call: TRBV21-1; d_call: -; cdr3_nt: TGTGCCAGCAGCAAACTGGCGGAGTCCTCTGGAAACACCATATATTTT; cdr3_aa: CASSKLAESSGNTIYF
j_call: TRBJ2-1; clone_size: -; v_call: TRBV2; d_call: -; cdr3_nt: TGTGCCAGCAGTTCGATCGCACAGGGCAATGAGCAGTTCTTC; cdr3_aa: CASSSIAQGNEQFF
j_call: TRBJ1-2; clone_size: -; v_call: TRBV21-1; d_call: -; cdr3_nt: TGTGCCAGCAGCACCAGACAGGGGGCGGGGTATGGCTACACCTTC; cdr3_aa: CASSTRQGAGYGYTF
j_call: TRBJ2-4; clone_size: -; v_call: TRBV15; d_call: TRBD2; cdr3_nt: TGTGCCACCAGCAAAGGACTAGCGGGAGCCAAAAACATTCAGTACTTC; cdr3_aa: CATSKGLAGAKNIQYF
j_call: TRBJ2-5; clone_size: -; v_call: TRBV7-2; d_call: TRBD1; cdr3_nt: TGTGCCAGCAGCCCCCGACAGGGTGAGACCCAGTACTTC; cdr3_aa: CASSPRQGETQYF
j_call: TRBJ1-5; clone_size: -; v_call: TRBV5-6; d_call: -; cdr3_nt: TGTGCCAGCAGCTCGGGGGGGATTGCTCAGCCCCAGCATTTT; cdr3_aa: CASSSGGIAQPQHF
j_call: TRBJ2-5; clone_size: once; v_call: TRBV19; d_call: -; cdr3_nt: TGTGCCAGTAAAGGGACAAGACAGTTCGAGACCCAGTACTTC; cdr3_aa: CASKGTRQFETQYF
j_call: TRBJ2-3; clone_size: few; v_call: TRBV9; d_call: TRBD2; cdr3_nt: TGTGCCAGCAGCGTCGGGACTACCACAGATACGCAGTATTTT; cdr3_aa: CASSVGTTTDTQYF
j_call: TRBJ2-1; clone_size: -; v_call: TRBV2; d_call: TRBD2; cdr3_nt: TGTGCCAGCAAGTTCGGGAGGTCCTACAATGAGCAGTTCTTC; cdr3_aa: CASKFGRSYNEQFF
j_call: TRBJ1-1; clone_size: -; v_call: TRBV5-5; d_call: -; cdr3_nt: TGTGCCAGCAGCTTGTTTGGTCAGCGGAACACTGAAGCTTTCTTT; cdr3_aa: CASSLFGQRNTEAFF
j_call: TRBJ2-1; clone_size: -; v_call: TRBV5-1; d_call: -; cdr3_nt: TGCGCCAGCAGCTTGGTTAGCGGCTCCTACAATGAGCAGTTCTTC; cdr3_aa: CASSLVSGSYNEQFF
j_call: TRBJ2-1; clone_size: -; v_call: TRBV10-3; d_call: TRBD2; cdr3_nt: TGTGCCACTAACCAGGCGGGAGACAATGAGCAGTTCTTC; cdr3_aa: CATNQAGDNEQFF
j_call: TRBJ2-1; clone_size: -; v_call: TRBV19; d_call: TRBD2; cdr3_nt: TGTGCCAGCAACGGACTAGCCCGTTACAATGAGCAGTTCTTC; cdr3_aa: CASNGLARYNEQFF
j_call: TRBJ1-4; clone_size: -; v_call: TRBV10-3; d_call: -; cdr3_nt: TGTGCCATCAGTGAGTCCCCGGGGAGTGCAACTAATGAAAAACTGTTTTTT; cdr3_aa: CAISESPGSATNEKLFF
j_call: TRBJ2-5; clone_size: once; v_call: TRBV25-1; d_call: -; cdr3_nt: TGTGCCAGCAGCCGATCAGGGGTATGGGAGACCCAGTACTTC; cdr3_aa: CASSRSGVWETQYF
j_call: TRBJ2-3; clone_size: -; v_call: TRBV27; d_call: -; cdr3_nt: TGTGCCAGCAGTTTCATGGGGGCCGTTGGCACAGATACGCAGTATTTT; cdr3_aa: CASSFMGAVGTDTQYF
j_call: TRBJ2-1; clone_size: -; v_call: TRBV27; d_call: TRBD2; cdr3_nt: TGTGCCAGCAGTGTGACGCGGGGGGGCGGCTACAATGAGCAGTTCTTC; cdr3_aa: CASSVTRGGGYNEQFF
j_call: TRBJ1-6; clone_size: -; v_call: TRBV9; d_call: TRBD1; cdr3_nt: TGTGCCAGCAGCTTCAGCTTGGGACAGGGTATAGGGGCCCTCCACTTT; cdr3_aa: CASSFSLGQGIGALHF
j_call: TRBJ1-1; clone_size: -; v_call: TRBV28; d_call: TRBD1; cdr3_nt: TGTGCCAGCAGTTCGATGGACAGGGTGAACACTGAAGCTTTCTTT; cdr3_aa: CASSSMDRVNTEAFF
j_call: TRBJ1-2; clone_size: -; v_call: TRBV5-6; d_call: TRBD1; cdr3_nt: TGTGCCAGCAGCCCAGCAGGGGGCGCAGGCTATGGCTACACCTTC; cdr3_aa: CASSPAGGAGYGYTF
j_call: TRBJ1-2; clone_size: -; v_call: TRBV24-1; d_call: -; cdr3_nt: TGTGCCACCAGTGAGGGGGGACTTAACTATGGCTACACCTTC; cdr3_aa: CATSEGGLNYGYTF
j_call: TRBJ1-6; clone_size: -; v_call: TRBV11-3; d_call: TRBD1; cdr3_nt: TGTGCCAGCAGCTTAGATTTCGGGACAGGGATGAATTCACCCCTCCACTTT; cdr3_aa: CASSLDFGTGMNSPLHF
j_call: TRBJ2-7; clone_size: once; v_call: TRBV6-5; d_call: -; cdr3_nt: TGTGCCAGCATCCACCAGGAGGGTGGGAACGAGCAGTACTTC; cdr3_aa: CASIHQEGGNEQYF
j_call: TRBJ2-1; clone_size: -; v_call: TRBV5-4; d_call: -; cdr3_nt: TGTGCCAGCAGGACTTATGCGATCCCCTCCAATGAGCAGTTCTTC; cdr3_aa: CASRTYAIPSNEQFF
j_call: TRBJ2-5; clone_size: -; v_call: TRBV7-2; d_call: -; cdr3_nt: TGTGCCAGCAGCTGGAGGGGGGGGGAGACCCAGTACTTC; cdr3_aa: CASSWRGGETQYF
j_call: TRBJ1-2; clone_size: -; v_call: TRBV19; d_call: TRBD1; cdr3_nt: TGTGCCAGTAGTGTTGGGACAGGGGGCCGGTTACACTATGGCTACACCTTC; cdr3_aa: CASSVGTGGRLHYGYTF
j_call: TRBJ1-4; clone_size: -; v_call: TRBV5-6; d_call: -; cdr3_nt: TGTGCCAGCAGCCCGGGGGGGCTGGGTAATGAAAAACTGTTTTTT; cdr3_aa: CASSPGGLGNEKLFF
j_call: TRBJ1-2; clone_size: -; v_call: TRBV7-2; d_call: -; cdr3_nt: TGTGCCAGCAGCTTAGAGAGCTATGGCTACACCTTC; cdr3_aa: CASSLESYGYTF
j_call: TRBJ1-2; clone_size: -; v_call: TRBV10-1; d_call: -; cdr3_nt: TGCGCCAGCAGTGAAGGGGGATCCTATGGCTACACCTTC; cdr3_aa: CASSEGGSYGYTF
j_call: TRBJ1-5; clone_size: -; v_call: TRBV5-4; d_call: -; cdr3_nt: TGTGCCATTTCGACAGGCGGAGATCAGCCCCAGCATTTT; cdr3_aa: CAISTGGDQPQHF
j_call: TRBJ1-2; clone_size: few; v_call: TRBV12-2; d_call: -; cdr3_nt: TGTGCAAGTCGTTGGCCAACAGGGGGCCGCTATGGCTACACCTTC; cdr3_aa: CASRWPTGGRYGYTF